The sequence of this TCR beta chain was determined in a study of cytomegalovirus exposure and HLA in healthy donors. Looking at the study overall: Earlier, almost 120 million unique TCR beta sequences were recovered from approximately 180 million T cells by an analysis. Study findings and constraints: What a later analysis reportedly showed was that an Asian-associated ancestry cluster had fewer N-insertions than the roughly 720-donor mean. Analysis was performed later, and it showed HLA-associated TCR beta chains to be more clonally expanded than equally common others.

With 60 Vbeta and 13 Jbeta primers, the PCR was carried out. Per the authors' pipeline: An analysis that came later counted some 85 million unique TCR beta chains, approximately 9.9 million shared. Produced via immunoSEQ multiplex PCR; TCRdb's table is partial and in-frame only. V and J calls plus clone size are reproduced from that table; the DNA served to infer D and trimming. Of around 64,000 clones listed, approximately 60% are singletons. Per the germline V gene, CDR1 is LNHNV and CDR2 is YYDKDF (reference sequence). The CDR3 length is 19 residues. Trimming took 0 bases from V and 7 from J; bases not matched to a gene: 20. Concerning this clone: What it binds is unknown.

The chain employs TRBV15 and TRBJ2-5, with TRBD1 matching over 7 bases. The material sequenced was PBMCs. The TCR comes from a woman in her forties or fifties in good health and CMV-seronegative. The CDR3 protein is CATSRDPLPGQLAYGTQYF. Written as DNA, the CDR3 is TGTGCCACCAGCAGAGATCCATTGCCGGGACAGTTGGCTTATGGGACCCAGTACTTC.